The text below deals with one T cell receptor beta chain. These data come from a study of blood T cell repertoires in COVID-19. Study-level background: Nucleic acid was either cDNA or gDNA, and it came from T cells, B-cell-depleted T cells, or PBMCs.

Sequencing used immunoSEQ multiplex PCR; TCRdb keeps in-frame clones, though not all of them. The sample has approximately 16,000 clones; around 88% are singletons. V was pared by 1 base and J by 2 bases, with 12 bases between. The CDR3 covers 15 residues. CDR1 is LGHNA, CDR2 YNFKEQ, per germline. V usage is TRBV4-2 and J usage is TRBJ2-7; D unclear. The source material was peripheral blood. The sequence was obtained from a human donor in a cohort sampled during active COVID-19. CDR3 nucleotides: TGTGCCAGCAGCCAAGGCGCGACATCGACCTACGAGCAGTACTTC. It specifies CASSQGATSTYEQYF.